Listed here are 4 T cell receptor beta chains from one sample, sequenced in a study of CD8+ T cells in alopecia areata. Following RNA extraction, reverse transcription yielded cDNA that acted as the sequencing template. Measured with immunoSEQ multiplex PCR; TCRdb has only the in-frame clones, and not every one. Here the sample spans around 150,000 clones, less than 75% being singletons. The sequenced sample consisted of CD8+ T cells sorted from blood. Receptor source: a human donor in good health.

The chain employs TRBV30 and TRBJ1-1, with D possibly matching TRBD1 (5 bases). CDR3 length: 14 amino acids. The germline gives CDR1 GTSNPN, CDR2 SVGIG (reference sequence). Trimming stripped 0 bases from V and 3 bases from J, with 11 bases between. In DNA, the CDR3 is TGTGCCTGGAGTGTACCTGACAGCCACACTGAAGCTTTCTTT. It translates to CAWSVPDSHTEAFF.

The chain links TRBV11-2 to TRBJ2-1; D is ambiguous. The germline V gene has CDR1 SGHAT and CDR2 FQNNGV. The CDR3 runs 14 residues. Trimming stripped 2 bases from V and 4 bases from J, with 9 bases between. The CDR3 here is CASSLRLGYNEQFF. Written as DNA, the CDR3 is TGTGCCAGCAGCTTACGGCTAGGTTACAATGAGCAGTTCTTC.

V usage is TRBV4-1 and J usage is TRBJ1-1, with 7 bases that match TRBD1. V gave up 5 bases and J gave up 0 bases; unmatched junction bases: 6. The CDR3 contains 15 residues. The V gene's germline CDR1 is MGHRA and CDR2 YSYEKL. CDR3 DNA: TGCGCCAGCAGCATCCGACAGGGCATGAACACTGAAGCTTTCTTT. This sequence encodes CASSIRQGMNTEAFF.

The genes are TRBV6-5 and TRBJ2-7, with D hard to call. Germline CDR1 reads MNHEY; CDR2 reads SVGAGI. The CDR3 sequence is 13 residues long. V lost 6 bases and J lost 3, with 12 bases in between. The CDR3 DNA follows: TGTGCCAGCAGGCTTACTCCCGACTACGAGCAGTACTTC. This encodes CASRLTPDYEQYF.